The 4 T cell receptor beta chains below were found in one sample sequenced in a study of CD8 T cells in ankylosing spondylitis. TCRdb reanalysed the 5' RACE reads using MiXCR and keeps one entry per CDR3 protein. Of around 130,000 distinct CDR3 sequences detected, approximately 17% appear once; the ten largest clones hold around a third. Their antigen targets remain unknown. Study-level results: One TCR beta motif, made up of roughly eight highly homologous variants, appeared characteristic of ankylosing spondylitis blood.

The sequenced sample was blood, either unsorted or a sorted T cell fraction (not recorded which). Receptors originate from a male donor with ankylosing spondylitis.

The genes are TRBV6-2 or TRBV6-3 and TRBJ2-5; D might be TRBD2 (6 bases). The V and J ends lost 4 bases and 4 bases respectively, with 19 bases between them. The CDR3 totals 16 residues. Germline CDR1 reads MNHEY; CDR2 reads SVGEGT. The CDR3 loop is CASSSLPSGRGETQYF. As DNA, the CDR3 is TGTGCCAGCAGTTCACTCCCCTCCGGGAGAGGAGAGACCCAGTACTTC.

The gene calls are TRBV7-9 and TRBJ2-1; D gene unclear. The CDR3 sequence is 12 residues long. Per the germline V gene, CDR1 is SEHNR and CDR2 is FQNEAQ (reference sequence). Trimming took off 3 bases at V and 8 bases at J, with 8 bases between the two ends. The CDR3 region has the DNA TGTGCCAGCAGCTTCGGTGACGATGAGCAGTTCTTC. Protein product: CASSFGDDEQFF.

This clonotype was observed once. CDR3 DNA sequence: TGCAGCGTTGAGGTGGGTAGCGGGAGAGCAGATACGCAGTATTTT. Protein product: CSVEVGSGRADTQYF. The chain has TRBV29-1 and TRBJ2-3; 9 nucleotides line up with TRBD2. The CDR3 length is 15 residues. Germline V lookup: CDR1 SQVTM, CDR2 ANQGSEA. J gave up 4 bases and V 3 bases, and 8 bases lay outside the gene matches.

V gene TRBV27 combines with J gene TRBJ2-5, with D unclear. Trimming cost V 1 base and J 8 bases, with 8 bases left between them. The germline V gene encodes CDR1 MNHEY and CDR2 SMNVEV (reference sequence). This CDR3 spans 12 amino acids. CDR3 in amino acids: CASSLFGETQYF. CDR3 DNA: TGTGCCAGCAGTTTATTTGGGGAAACCCAGTACTTC.